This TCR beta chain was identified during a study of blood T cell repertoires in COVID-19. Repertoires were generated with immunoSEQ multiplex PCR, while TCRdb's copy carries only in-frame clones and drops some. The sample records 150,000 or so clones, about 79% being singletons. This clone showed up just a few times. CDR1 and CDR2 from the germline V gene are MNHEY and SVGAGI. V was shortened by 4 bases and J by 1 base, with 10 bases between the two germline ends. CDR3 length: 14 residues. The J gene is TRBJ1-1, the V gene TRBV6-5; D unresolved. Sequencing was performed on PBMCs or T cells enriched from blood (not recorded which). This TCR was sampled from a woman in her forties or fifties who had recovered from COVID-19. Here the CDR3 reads CASSSPGRNTEAFF. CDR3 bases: TGTGCCAGCAGTTCCCCGGGGAGGAACACTGAAGCTTTCTTT.